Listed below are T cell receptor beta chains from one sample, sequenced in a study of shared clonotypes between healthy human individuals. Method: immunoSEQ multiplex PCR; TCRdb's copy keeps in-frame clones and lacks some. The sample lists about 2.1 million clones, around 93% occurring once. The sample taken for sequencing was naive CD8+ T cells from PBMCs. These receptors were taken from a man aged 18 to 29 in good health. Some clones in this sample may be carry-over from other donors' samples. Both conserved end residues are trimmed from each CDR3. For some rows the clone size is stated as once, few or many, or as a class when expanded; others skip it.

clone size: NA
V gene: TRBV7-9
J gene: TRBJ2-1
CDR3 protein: ASSRQREGPGNEQF

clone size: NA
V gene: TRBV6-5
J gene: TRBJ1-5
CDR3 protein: ASGPRSNQPQH

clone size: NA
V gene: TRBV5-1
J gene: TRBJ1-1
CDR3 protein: ASSPSGGTEAF

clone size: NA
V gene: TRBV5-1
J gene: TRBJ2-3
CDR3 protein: ASSSSWERPDNTDTQY

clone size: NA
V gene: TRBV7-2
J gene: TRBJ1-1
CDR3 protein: ASSFPGNTEAF

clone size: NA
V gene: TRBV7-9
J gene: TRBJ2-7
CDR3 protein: ASSLGLGQKAYEQY

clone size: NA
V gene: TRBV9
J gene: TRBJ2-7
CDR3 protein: ASSVVWTSGKVVQY

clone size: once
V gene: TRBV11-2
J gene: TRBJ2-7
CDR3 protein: ASSPHPAEATYEQY

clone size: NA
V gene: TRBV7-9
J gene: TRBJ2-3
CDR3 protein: ASSTGLAESSTDTQY

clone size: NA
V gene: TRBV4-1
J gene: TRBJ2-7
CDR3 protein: ASSQVTGQGKEQY

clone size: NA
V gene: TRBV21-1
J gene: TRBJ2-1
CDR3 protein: ASSKWAGADTYNEQF

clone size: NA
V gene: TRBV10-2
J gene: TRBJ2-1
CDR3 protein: ASRIGTSGYNEQF

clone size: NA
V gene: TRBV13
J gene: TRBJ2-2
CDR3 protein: ASSSPRSDTGELF

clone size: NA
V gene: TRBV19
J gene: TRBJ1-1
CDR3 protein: ASRTLKRTEAF

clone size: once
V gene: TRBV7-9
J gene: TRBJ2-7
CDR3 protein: ASSSRQGSSYEQY

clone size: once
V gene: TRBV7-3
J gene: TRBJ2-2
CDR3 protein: ASSPVGGGELF

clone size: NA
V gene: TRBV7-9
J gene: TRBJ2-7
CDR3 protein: ASSLKGGRPNEQY

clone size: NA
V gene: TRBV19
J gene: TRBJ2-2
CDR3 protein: ASSIRQMNTGELF

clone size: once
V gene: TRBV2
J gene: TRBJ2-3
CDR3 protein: ASSEIRDKRTDTQY

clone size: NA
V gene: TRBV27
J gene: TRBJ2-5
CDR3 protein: ASSLHYQETQY

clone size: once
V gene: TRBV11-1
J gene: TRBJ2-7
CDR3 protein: ASSLVVGNGYEQY

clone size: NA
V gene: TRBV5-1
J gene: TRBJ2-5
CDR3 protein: ASSPAGTGGWETQY

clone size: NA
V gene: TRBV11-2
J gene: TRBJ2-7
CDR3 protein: ASSSATGGYEQY